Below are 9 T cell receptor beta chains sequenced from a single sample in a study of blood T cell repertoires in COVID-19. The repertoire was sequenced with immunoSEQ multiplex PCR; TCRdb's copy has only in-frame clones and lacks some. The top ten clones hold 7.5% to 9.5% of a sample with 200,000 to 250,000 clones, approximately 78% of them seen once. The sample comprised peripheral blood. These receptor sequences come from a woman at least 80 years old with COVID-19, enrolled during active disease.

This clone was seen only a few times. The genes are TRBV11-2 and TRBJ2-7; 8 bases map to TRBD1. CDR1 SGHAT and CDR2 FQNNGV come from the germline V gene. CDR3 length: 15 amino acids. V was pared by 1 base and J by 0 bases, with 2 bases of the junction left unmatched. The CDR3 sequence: CASSLAGQGSYEQYF. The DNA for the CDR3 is TGTGCCAGCAGCTTAGCTGGACAGGGCTCCTACGAGCAGTACTTC.

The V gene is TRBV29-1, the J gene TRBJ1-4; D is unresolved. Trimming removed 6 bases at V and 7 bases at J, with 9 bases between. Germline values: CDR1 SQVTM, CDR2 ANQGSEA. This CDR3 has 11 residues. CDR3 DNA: TGCAGCGTGACGGAGGTTGAAAAACTGTTTTTT. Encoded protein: CSVTEVEKLFF. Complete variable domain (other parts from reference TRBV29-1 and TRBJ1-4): SAVISQKPSRDICQRGTSLTIQCQVDSQVTMMFWYRQQPGQSLTLIATANQGSEATYESGFVIDKFPISRPNLTFSTLTVSNMSPEDSSIYLCSVTEVEKLFFGSGTQLSVL.

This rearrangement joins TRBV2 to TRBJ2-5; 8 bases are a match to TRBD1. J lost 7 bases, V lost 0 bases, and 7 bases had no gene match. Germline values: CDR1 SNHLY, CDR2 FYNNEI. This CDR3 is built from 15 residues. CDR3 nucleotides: TGTGCCAGCAGTGAAGCCAGGGGGCGGTACGTGACCCAGTACTTC. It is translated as CASSEARGRYVTQYF.

CDR3 sequence reads: CASSQDSQYYDIISIRGDGYGYTF. The CDR3 coding sequence is TGTGCCAGCAGCCAAGATTCCCAATATTACGACATTATTTCAATTCGGGGTGACGGCTATGGCTACACCTTC. The chain uses TRBV3-1 (or the pseudogene TRBV3-2) and TRBJ1-2; D remains ambiguous. Trimming pared 0 bases from V and 4 bases from J, leaving 39 bases between. Germline lookup yields CDR1 LGHDT and CDR2 YNNKEL (reference sequence). The CDR3 runs to 24 residues.

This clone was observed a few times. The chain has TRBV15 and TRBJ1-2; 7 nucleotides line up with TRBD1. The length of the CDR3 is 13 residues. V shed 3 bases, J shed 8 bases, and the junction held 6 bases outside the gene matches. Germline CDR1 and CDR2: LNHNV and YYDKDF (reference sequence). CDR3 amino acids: CATSRRGTDGYTF. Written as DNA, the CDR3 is TGTGCCACCAGCAGGCGAGGGACAGACGGCTACACCTTC.

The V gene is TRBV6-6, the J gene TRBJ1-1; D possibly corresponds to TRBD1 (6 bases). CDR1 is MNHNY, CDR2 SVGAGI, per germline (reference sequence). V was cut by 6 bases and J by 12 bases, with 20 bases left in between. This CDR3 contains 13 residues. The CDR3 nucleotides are TGTGCCAGCAGCAAACTGGAGGGGGGGAGCTCTTTCTTT. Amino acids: CASSKLEGGSSFF.

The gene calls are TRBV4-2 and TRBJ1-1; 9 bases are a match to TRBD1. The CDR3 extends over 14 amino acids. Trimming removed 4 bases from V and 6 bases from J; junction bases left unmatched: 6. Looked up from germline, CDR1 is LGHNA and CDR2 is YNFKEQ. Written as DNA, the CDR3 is TGTGCCAGCAGCCCCCGGGACAGGGTCCCTGAAGCTTTCTTT. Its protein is CASSPRDRVPEAFF.

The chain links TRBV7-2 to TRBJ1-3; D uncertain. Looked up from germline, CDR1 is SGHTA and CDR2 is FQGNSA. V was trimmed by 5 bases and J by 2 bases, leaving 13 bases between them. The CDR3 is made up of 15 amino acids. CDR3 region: CASSLEGGTGNTIYF. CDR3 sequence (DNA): TGTGCCAGCAGCCTAGAGGGAGGAACTGGAAACACCATATATTTT.

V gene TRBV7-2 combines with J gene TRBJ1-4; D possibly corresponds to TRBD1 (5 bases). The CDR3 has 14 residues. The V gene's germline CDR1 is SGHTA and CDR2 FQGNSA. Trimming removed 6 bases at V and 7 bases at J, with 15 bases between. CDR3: CASSLGGVGEKLFF. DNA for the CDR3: TGTGCCAGCAGTCTGGGGGGGGTGGGTGAAAAACTGTTTTTT.